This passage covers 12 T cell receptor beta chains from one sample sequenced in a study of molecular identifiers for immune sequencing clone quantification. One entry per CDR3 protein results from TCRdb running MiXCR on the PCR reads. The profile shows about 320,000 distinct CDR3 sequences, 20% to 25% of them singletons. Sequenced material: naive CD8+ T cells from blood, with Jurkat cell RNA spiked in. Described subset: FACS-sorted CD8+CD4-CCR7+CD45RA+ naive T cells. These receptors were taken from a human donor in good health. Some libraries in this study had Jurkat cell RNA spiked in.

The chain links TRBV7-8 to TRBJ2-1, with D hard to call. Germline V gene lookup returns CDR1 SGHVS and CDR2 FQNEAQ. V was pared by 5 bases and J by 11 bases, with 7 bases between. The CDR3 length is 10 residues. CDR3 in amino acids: CASSGNKQFF. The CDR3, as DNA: TGTGCCAGCAGCGGAAACAAGCAGTTCTTC.

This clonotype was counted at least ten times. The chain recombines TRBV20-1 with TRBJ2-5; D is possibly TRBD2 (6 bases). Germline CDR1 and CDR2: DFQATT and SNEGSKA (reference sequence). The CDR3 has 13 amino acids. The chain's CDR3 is CRAGTGGLETQYF. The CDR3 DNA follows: TGCAGAGCCGGGACTGGAGGTCTCGAGACCCAGTACTTC.

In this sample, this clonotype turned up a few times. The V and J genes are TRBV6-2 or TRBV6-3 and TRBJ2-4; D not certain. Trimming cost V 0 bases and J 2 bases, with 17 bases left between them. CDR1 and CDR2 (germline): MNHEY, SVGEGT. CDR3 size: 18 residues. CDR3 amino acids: CASSYSPSGPLTKNIQYF. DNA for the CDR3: TGTGCCAGCAGTTACTCGCCATCGGGTCCTCTAACCAAAAACATTCAGTACTTC.

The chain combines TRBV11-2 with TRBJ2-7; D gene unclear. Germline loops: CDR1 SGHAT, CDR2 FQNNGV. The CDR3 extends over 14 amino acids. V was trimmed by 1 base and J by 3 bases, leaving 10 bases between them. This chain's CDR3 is CASSLGSESYEQYF. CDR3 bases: TGTGCCAGCAGCTTAGGTTCAGAGAGCTACGAGCAGTACTTC.

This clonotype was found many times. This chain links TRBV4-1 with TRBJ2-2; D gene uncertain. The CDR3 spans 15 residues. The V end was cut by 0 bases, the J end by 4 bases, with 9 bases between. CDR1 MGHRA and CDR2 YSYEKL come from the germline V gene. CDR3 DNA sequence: TGCGCCAGCAGCCAAGAACATCTGAGCACCGGGGAGCTGTTTTTT. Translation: CASSQEHLSTGELFF.

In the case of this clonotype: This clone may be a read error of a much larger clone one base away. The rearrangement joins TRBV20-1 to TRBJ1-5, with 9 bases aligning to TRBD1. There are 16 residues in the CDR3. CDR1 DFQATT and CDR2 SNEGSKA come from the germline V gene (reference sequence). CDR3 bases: TGCAGTGCGTCCGGGACAGGGACCTATAGCAATCAGTCCCAGCATTTT. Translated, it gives CSASGTGTYSNQSQHF.

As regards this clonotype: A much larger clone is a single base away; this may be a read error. The CDR3 sequence is CACSGTLASWTDTQYF. DNA for the CDR3: TGTGCCTGCAGTGGAACACTAGCGTCTTGGACAGATACGCAGTATTTT. This rearrangement joins TRBV2 to TRBJ2-3; TRBD2 matches 7 bases. The CDR3 totals 16 residues. Per germline, CDR1 SNHLY and CDR2 FYNNEI. Drawing the rest from reference TRBV2 and TRBJ2-3, the complete variable domain is EPEVTQTPSHQVTQMGQEVILRCVPISNHLYFYWYRQILGQKVEFLVSFYNNEISEKSEIFDDQFSVERPDGSNFTLKIRSTKLEDSAMYFCACSGTLASWTDTQYFGPGTRLTVL.

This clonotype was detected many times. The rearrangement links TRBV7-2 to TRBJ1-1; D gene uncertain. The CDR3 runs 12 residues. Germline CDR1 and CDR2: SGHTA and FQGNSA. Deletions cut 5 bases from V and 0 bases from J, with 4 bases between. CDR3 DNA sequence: TGTGCCAGCAGCCCCATGAACACTGAAGCTTTCTTT. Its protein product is CASSPMNTEAFF.

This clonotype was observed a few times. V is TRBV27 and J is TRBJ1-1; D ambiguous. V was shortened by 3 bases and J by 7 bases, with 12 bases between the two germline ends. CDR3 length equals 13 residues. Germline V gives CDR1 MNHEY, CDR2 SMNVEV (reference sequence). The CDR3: CASSFFAEGEAFF. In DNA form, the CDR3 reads TGTGCCAGCAGTTTCTTTGCGGAGGGTGAAGCTTTCTTT.

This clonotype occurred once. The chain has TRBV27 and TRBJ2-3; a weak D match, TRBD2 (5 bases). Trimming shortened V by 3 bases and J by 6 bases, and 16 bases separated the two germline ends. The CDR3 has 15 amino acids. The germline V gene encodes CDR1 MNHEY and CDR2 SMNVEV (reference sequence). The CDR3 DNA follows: TGTGCCAGCAGTTTTAACACACGGTCGGGGGATACGCAGTATTTT. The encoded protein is CASSFNTRSGDTQYF.

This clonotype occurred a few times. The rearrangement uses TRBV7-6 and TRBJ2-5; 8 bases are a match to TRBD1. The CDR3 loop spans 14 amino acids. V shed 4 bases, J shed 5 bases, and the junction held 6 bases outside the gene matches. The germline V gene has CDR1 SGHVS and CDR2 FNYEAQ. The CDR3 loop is CASSSGQGWETQYF. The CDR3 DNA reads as TGTGCCAGCAGCTCCGGACAGGGTTGGGAGACCCAGTACTTC.

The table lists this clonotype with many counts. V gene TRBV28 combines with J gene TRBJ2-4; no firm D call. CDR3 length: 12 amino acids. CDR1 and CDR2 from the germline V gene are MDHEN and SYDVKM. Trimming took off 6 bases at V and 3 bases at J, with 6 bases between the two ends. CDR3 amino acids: CASSNDKNIQYF. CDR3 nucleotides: TGTGCCAGCAGCAACGACAAAAACATTCAGTACTTC.